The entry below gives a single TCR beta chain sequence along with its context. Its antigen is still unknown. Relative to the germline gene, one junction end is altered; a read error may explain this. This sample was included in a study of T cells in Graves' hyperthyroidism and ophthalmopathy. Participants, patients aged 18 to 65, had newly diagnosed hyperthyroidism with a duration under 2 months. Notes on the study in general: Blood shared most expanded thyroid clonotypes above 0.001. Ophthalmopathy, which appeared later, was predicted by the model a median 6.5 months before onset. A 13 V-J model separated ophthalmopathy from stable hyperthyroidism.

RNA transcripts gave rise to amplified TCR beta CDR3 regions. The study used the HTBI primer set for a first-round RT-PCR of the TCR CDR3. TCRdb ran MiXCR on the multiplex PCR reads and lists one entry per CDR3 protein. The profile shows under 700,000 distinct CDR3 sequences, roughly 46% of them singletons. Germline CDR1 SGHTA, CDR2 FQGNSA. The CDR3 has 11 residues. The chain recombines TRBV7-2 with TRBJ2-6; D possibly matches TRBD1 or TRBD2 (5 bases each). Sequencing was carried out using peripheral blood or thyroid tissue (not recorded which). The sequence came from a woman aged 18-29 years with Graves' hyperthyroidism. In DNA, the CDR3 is TGTGCCAGCGTTGGGGGCAACGTCCTGACTTTC. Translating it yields CASVGGNVLTF.